Below are 21 T cell receptor beta chains sequenced from a single sample in a study of shared clonotypes between healthy human individuals. In the naive CD8 group, cells lacked CD45RO and were positively selected for CCR7, so terminally differentiated effector memory CD45RA+ cells were left out. Assay: immunoSEQ multiplex PCR; the TCRdb copy retains only in-frame clones and omits some. The data show a few hundred thousand clones, with around 95% seen just once and approximately 0.1% held by the top ten. The sequenced sample was naive CD8+ T cells sorted from blood. Receptors originate from a woman in her 30s in good health.

The rearrangement uses TRBV13 and TRBJ2-5, with 7 nucleotides matching TRBD2. The CDR3 runs 14 residues. Germline CDR1 reads PRHDT; CDR2 reads FYEKMQ (reference sequence). The V and J ends lost 5 bases and 5 bases, in that order; junction bases with no gene match: 8. CDR3 bases: TGTGCCAGCAGCCCTGGGGGGGTGTTGGAGACCCAGTACTTC. Translated, it gives CASSPGGVLETQYF. The whole variable domain, remainder taken from reference TRBV13 and TRBJ2-5, is AAGVIQSPRHLIKEKRETATLKCYPIPRHDTVYWYQQGPGQDPQFLISFYEKMQSDKGSIPDRFSAQQFSDYHSELNMSSLELGDSALYFCASSPGGVLETQYFGPGTRLLVL.

For this clone: Other DNA sequences in the same sample also yield this CDR3. Here the CDR3 DNA reads TGTGCCAGCAGTTTACTCCACGAGCAGTACTTC. It is translated as CASSLLHEQYF. The chain recombines TRBV28 with TRBJ2-7; no clear D. The CDR3 spans 11 residues. Trimming removed 2 bases at V and 5 bases at J, with 4 bases between. Germline V gives CDR1 MDHEN, CDR2 SYDVKM.

The chain uses TRBV5-5 and TRBJ1-2; 8 nucleotides agree with TRBD1. V shed 4 bases and J 7 bases; nucleotides not matched to a gene: 3. The CDR3 runs 12 residues. CDR1 and CDR2 from the germline V gene are SGHKS and YYEKEE (reference sequence). CDR3 DNA sequence: TGTGCCAGCAGCACAGGACAGGGTGGCTACACCTTC. This gives the protein CASSTGQGGYTF.

V and J are TRBV19 and TRBJ1-1; D is unclear. The V gene lost 5 bases and the J gene lost 1 base, with 11 bases spanning the gap. Germline values: CDR1 LNHDA, CDR2 SQIVND (reference sequence). This CDR3 is 14 amino acids long. This CDR3 reads CASSGDGRNTEAFF. CDR3 coding DNA: TGTGCCAGTAGTGGAGACGGAAGGAACACTGAAGCTTTCTTT.

The chain links TRBV28 to TRBJ1-4, with D perhaps TRBD1 (6 bases). Germline loops: CDR1 MDHEN, CDR2 SYDVKM. Deletions cut 5 bases from V and 3 bases from J, with 13 bases between. This CDR3 region has 15 residues. The CDR3 reads CASSTPTGANEKLFF. CDR3 bases: TGTGCCAGCAGTACCCCGACAGGAGCTAATGAAAAACTGTTTTTT.

The gene calls are TRBV28 and TRBJ2-1; 9 nucleotides agree with TRBD2. The CDR3 covers 16 residues. Trimming took 5 bases from V and 4 from J; bases not matched to a gene: 9. CDR1 is MDHEN and CDR2 is SYDVKM in the germline V gene. This CDR3 reads CASSIIAGVGYNEQFF. The CDR3 DNA sequence: TGTGCCAGCAGTATCATAGCGGGAGTAGGATACAATGAGCAGTTCTTC. Full variable domain (outside the CDR3, taken from reference TRBV28 and TRBJ2-1): DVKVTQSSRYLVKRTGEKVFLECVQDMDHENMFWYRQDPGLGLRLIYFSYDVKMKEKGDIPEGYSVSREKKERFSLILESASTNQTSMYLCASSIIAGVGYNEQFFGPGTRLTVL.

The chain uses TRBV27 and TRBJ2-1; D is perhaps TRBD1 (6 bases). Trimming took off 5 bases at V and 1 base at J, with 12 bases between the two ends. This CDR3 comprises 15 residues. Germline CDR1 is MNHEY and CDR2 is SMNVEV (reference sequence). This CDR3 is CASSRQDLSYNEQFF. The CDR3, as DNA: TGTGCCAGCAGTCGACAGGACTTATCCTACAATGAGCAGTTCTTC.

Only one count was recorded for this clone. The genes are TRBV27 and TRBJ2-1; 9 bases are shared with TRBD2. V lost 3 bases, J lost 4 bases, and 4 bases stayed unmatched. The V gene's germline CDR1 is MNHEY and CDR2 SMNVEV (reference sequence). This CDR3 contains 15 residues. CDR3 sequence reads: CASSFVAGVYNEQFF. CDR3 nucleotide sequence: TGTGCCAGCAGTTTCGTAGCGGGAGTTTACAATGAGCAGTTCTTC.

The V call is TRBV2, the J call TRBJ1-3, with D tentatively TRBD1 (6 bases). The germline V gene has CDR1 SNHLY and CDR2 FYNNEI. This CDR3 has 15 residues. V lost 4 bases and J 2 bases, leaving 12 bases between the germline ends. Written as DNA, the CDR3 is TGTGCCAGCAGTGTGTCCAGGGGCGCTGGAAACACCATATATTTT. Its translation: CASSVSRGAGNTIYF.

Comments on this clone: Other DNA sequences in this sample translate to the same CDR3. The chain carries TRBV2 and TRBJ2-7, with 7 nucleotides matching TRBD1. J was trimmed by 0 bases and V by 6 bases; bases with no gene match: 5. This CDR3 has 14 amino acids. Germline V gives CDR1 SNHLY, CDR2 FYNNEI. The CDR3 coding sequence is TGTGCCAGCAGCGGGACAGTGAGCTCCTACGAGCAGTACTTC. This translates into CASSGTVSSYEQYF.

CDR3 region: CASKKQGVPYEQYF. CDR3 in DNA: TGTGCCAGCAAAAAACAGGGGGTTCCCTACGAGCAGTACTTC. The rearrangement uses TRBV27 and TRBJ2-7; 8 nucleotides agree with TRBD1. The J segment lost 2 bases and the V segment lost 7 bases, leaving 7 bases of the junction unmatched. The CDR3 has 14 residues. Germline CDR1 is MNHEY and CDR2 is SMNVEV (reference sequence).

This rearrangement joins TRBV5-1 to TRBJ2-7; D gene ambiguous. Trimming took off 5 bases at V and 2 bases at J, with 8 bases between the two ends. In germline, CDR1 is SGHRS, CDR2 YFSETQ. The CDR3 runs to 12 residues. CDR3 protein: CASRSGTYEQYF. CDR3 nucleotide sequence: TGCGCCAGCAGATCCGGAACCTACGAGCAGTACTTC.

In its sample, this clone was seen a few times. In DNA form, the CDR3 reads TGTGCCAGCAGCCCACAGAACACTGAAGCTTTCTTT. Residues: CASSPQNTEAFF. The chain uses TRBV6-6 and TRBJ1-1; D not resolved. The V end lost 6 bases, the J end lost 1 base, and 6 bases lay between the germline ends. The CDR3 has 12 residues. Germline V gene sequence: CDR1 MNHNY, CDR2 SVGAGI (reference sequence).

The sample holds a few counts of this clone. The chain employs TRBV28 and TRBJ2-1; D ambiguous. The CDR3 has 13 amino acids. Germline-derived CDR1 and CDR2 are MDHEN and SYDVKM. V was trimmed by 6 bases and J by 1 base, leaving 7 bases between them. CDR3: CASRGSSYNEQFF. DNA of the CDR3: TGTGCCAGCAGAGGGTCATCCTACAATGAGCAGTTCTTC.

The V and J genes are TRBV19 and TRBJ2-1; D uncertain. This CDR3 region has 11 residues. V lost 5 bases, J lost 6 bases, and 5 bases lay in between. Germline values: CDR1 LNHDA, CDR2 SQIVND (reference sequence). CDR3 region: CASSLANEQFF. The CDR3 nucleotides are TGTGCCAGTAGTCTGGCCAATGAGCAGTTCTTC.

This rearrangement joins TRBV7-9 to TRBJ2-5; D is undetermined. The CDR3 extends over 12 amino acids. Germline CDR1 SEHNR, CDR2 FQNEAQ (reference sequence). The germline V and J ends were trimmed by 6 bases and 5 bases, with 10 bases remaining between them. The DNA of the CDR3 is TGTGCCAGCAGGAAAACGCGGGAGACCCAGTACTTC. This translates into CASRKTRETQYF. Looking up the rest from reference TRBV7-9 and TRBJ2-5 gives the full variable domain: DTGVSQNPRHKITKRGQNVTFRCDPISEHNRLYWYRQTLGQGPEFLTYFQNEAQLEKSRLLSDRFSAERPKGSFSTLEIQRTEQGDSAMYLCASRKTRETQYFGPGTRLLVL.

This rearrangement joins TRBV13 to TRBJ2-1; 7 nucleotides agree with TRBD2. Germline CDR1 and CDR2: PRHDT and FYEKMQ (reference sequence). J was trimmed by 0 bases and V by 6 bases; bases with no gene match: 11. There are 17 residues in the CDR3. CDR3 nucleotides: TGTGCCAGCAGTGAGATACTAGCGCCGAGCTCCTACAATGAGCAGTTCTTC. It translates to CASSEILAPSSYNEQFF.

The V and J genes are TRBV6-5 and TRBJ2-5; D may be TRBD2 (5 bases). The CDR3 runs to 14 residues. V shed 7 bases and J shed 3 bases, with 15 bases lying between them. CDR1 is MNHEY and CDR2 is SVGAGI in the germline V gene. The CDR3 nucleotides are TGTGCCAGCACCCCTTACAGCGGTAAAGAGACCCAGTACTTC. Its protein product is CASTPYSGKETQYF.

The V gene is TRBV28, the J gene TRBJ1-5; no reliable D call. With 2 bases removed from V and 6 bases from J, the gap between germline ends came to 11 bases. The CDR3 length is 14 residues. Germline V gene data show CDR1 as MDHEN and CDR2 as SYDVKM. The CDR3 region is CASSLEQRGQPQHF. The CDR3 bases are TGTGCCAGCAGTTTAGAACAGCGGGGTCAGCCCCAGCATTTT.

This clone was seen only once. The gene calls are TRBV10-1 and TRBJ1-4; D gene ambiguous. Germline V CDR1 and CDR2: WNHNN, SYGVQD (reference sequence). This CDR3 has 17 residues. Trimming took 0 bases from V and 0 from J, leaving 11 bases between them. CDR3: CASSESFDGPTNEKLFF. For the CDR3, the DNA is TGCGCCAGCAGTGAGTCGTTTGACGGTCCAACTAATGAAAAACTGTTTTTT.

The chain carries TRBV4-1 and TRBJ2-2, with 13 bases that match TRBD2. After removal of 3 bases from V and 6 bases from J, the junction contained 10 bases not matched to a gene. The CDR3 length is 18 residues. CDR1 and CDR2 (germline): MGHRA, YSYEKL. For the CDR3, the DNA is TGCGCCAGCAGCCACTACCAAACTAGCGGGAGGGCCTCCGGGGAGCTGTTTTTT. Its protein is CASSHYQTSGRASGELFF.